The clone carrying this T cell receptor (beta chain) was observed at least ten times. Its antigen remains unidentified. This entry belongs to a study of early T cells in non-severe SARS-CoV-2 infection. Study context: The study sequenced bulk RNA from unsorted whole blood, with chains unpaired.

Each cDNA molecule carried a unique molecular identifier. TCRdb re-derived calls from the 5' RACE reads in MiXCR, one entry per CDR3 protein. The repertoire has over 80,000 distinct CDR3 sequences, around 14% of them found once; the top ten carry approximately 11%. Study results and limitations: Matching with VDJdb favored anti-spike CD8 responses (missing private and CD4 specificities).

The CDR3 runs 14 residues. The germline CDR1 and CDR2 sequences are MNHEY and SMNVEV (reference sequence). Trimming took off 3 bases at V and 8 bases at J, with 11 bases between the two ends. The sequence came from an adult who was a healthcare worker with PCR-confirmed SARS-CoV-2 infection or an uninfected control (not recorded which). The sequenced sample consisted of whole blood. This chain links TRBV27 with TRBJ1-6; no reliable D call. CDR3 loop: CASSFSSSHSPLHF. Here the CDR3 DNA reads TGTGCCAGCAGTTTTTCATCGTCCCATTCACCCCTCCACTTT.